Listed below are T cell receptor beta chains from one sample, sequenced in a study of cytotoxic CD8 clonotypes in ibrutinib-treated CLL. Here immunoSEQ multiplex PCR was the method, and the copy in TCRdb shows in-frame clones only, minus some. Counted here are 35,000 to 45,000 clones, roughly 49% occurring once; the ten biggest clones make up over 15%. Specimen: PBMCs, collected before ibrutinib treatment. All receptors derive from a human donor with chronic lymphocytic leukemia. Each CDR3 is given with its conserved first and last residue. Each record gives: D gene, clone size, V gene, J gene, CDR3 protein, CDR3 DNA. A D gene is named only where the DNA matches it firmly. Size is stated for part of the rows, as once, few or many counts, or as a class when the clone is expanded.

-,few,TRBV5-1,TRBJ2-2,CASSSYHLASTGELFF,TGCGCCAGCAGCTCGTATCATCTGGCGAGCACCGGGGAGCTGTTTTTT
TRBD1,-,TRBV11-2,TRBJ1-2,CASSQDRFNYGYTF,TGTGCCAGCAGCCAGGACAGGTTTAACTATGGCTACACCTTC
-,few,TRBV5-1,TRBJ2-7,CASSHRGFQGLANEQYF,TGCGCCAGCAGCCACAGAGGGTTTCAGGGGCTGGCTAACGAGCAGTACTTC
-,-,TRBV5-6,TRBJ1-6,CASSFSGGAFNSPLHF,TGTGCCAGCAGCTTTTCTGGGGGCGCCTTTAATTCACCCCTCCACTTT
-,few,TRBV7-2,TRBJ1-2,CASSLGTLRGSGGYTF,TGTGCCAGCAGCTTAGGTACCCTAAGAGGGAGTGGGGGCTACACCTTC
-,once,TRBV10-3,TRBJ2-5,CAISELKETQYF,TGTGCCATCAGTGAGTTGAAAGAGACCCAGTACTTC
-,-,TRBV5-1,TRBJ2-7,CASSLERRGEQYF,TGCGCCAGCAGCTTGGAAAGGCGCGGGGAGCAGTACTTC
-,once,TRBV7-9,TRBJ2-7,CACRGAYEQYF,TGTGCCTGTCGTGGGGCCTACGAGCAGTACTTC
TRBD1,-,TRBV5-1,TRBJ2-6,CASSLGGAGANVLTF,TGCGCCAGCAGCCTAGGGGGCGCTGGGGCCAACGTCCTGACTTTC
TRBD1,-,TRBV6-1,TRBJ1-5,CASSDRDRGQPQHF,TGTGCCAGCAGCGACCGGGACAGGGGCCAGCCCCAGCATTTT
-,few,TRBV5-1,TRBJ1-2,CASSLEGYGYTF,TGCGCCAGCAGCTTGGAAGGTTATGGCTACACCTTC
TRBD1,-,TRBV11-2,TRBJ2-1,CASSSPGTGVNEQFF,TGTGCCAGCAGCTCCCCCGGGACAGGGGTAAATGAGCAGTTCTTC
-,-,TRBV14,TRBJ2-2,CASSQATYTGELFF,TGTGCCAGCAGCCAAGCGACTTACACCGGGGAGCTGTTTTTT
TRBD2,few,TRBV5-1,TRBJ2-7,CASSNGGVSYEQYF,TGCGCCAGCAGTAACGGGGGGGTGAGCTACGAGCAGTACTTC
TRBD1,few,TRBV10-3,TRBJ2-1,CAISERGPGSYNEQFF,TGTGCCATCAGTGAAAGGGGGCCCGGGTCCTACAATGAGCAGTTCTTC
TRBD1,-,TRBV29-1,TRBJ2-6,CSVEGDRGVSGANVLTF,TGCAGCGTTGAAGGCGACAGGGGGGTTTCAGGGGCCAACGTCCTGACTTTC
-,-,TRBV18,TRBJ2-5,CASSPLQQETQYF,TGTGCCAGCTCACCACTACAGCAAGAGACCCAGTACTTC
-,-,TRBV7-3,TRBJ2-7,CASSPLDTSYEQYF,TGTGCCAGCAGCCCATTGGACACCTCCTACGAGCAGTACTTC
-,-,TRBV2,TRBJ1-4,CAGGQGWEKLFF,TGTGCCGGGGGGCAGGGATGGGAAAAACTGTTTTTT
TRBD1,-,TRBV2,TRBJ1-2,CASSGTGDDYGYTF,TGTGCCAGCAGTGGGACAGGGGATGACTATGGCTACACCTTC
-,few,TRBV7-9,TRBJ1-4,CASSSTIHEKLFF,TGTGCCAGCAGCTCTACTATACATGAAAAACTGTTTTTT
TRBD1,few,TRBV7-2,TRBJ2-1,CASSSGTGSSYNEQFF,TGTGCCAGCAGCTCCGGGACAGGGAGCTCCTACAATGAGCAGTTCTTC
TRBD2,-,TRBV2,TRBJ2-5,CASIGLYGGGRGGRETQYF,TGTGCCAGCATCGGCCTTTATGGAGGAGGTCGGGGGGGCCGTGAGACCCAGTACTTC
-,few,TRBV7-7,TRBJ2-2,CASSLAYLGSTGELFF,TGTGCTAGCAGCTTAGCATATTTGGGATCTACCGGGGAGCTGTTTTTT
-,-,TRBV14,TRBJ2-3,CASSPPGRRGTDTQYF,TGTGCCAGCAGCCCCCCCGGGCGCAGGGGCACAGATACGCAGTATTTT
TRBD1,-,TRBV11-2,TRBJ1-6,CASSPWTGGNSPLHF,TGTGCCAGCAGCCCCTGGACAGGGGGGAATTCACCCCTCCACTTT
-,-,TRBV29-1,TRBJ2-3,CSVGLISTDTQYF,TGCAGCGTTGGTCTTATAAGCACAGATACGCAGTATTTT
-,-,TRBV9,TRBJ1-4,CASSVSSNEKLFF,TGTGCCAGCAGCGTTTCGTCCAATGAAAAACTGTTTTTT
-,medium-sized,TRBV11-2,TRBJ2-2,CASSLGLRGGELFF,TGTGCCAGCAGCTTAGGCCTTCGGGGCGGGGAGCTGTTTTTT
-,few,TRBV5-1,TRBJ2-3,CASSSGWGDTTSTDTQYF,TGCGCCAGCAGCTCGGGGTGGGGTGATACCACTAGCACAGATACGCAGTATTTT
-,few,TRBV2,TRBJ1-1,CASNTGVEAFF,TGTGCCAGCAATACAGGAGTTGAAGCTTTCTTT
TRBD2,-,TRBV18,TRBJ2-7,CASSPGTSGYEQYF,TGTGCCAGCTCACCAGGGACTAGCGGTTACGAGCAGTACTTC
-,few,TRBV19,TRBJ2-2,CASRGLFTGELFF,TGTGCCAGTAGGGGATTGTTCACCGGGGAGCTGTTTTTT
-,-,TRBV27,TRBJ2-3,CASSLSVGALIDTQYF,TGTGCCAGCAGTTTATCGGTGGGGGCGCTGATAGATACGCAGTATTTT
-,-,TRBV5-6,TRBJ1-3,CASSRRGAGNTIYF,TGTGCCAGCAGCCGCAGGGGTGCGGGAAACACCATATATTTT
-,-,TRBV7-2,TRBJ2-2,CASSPGTKNTGELFF,TGTGCCAGCAGCCCCGGGACCAAGAACACCGGGGAGCTGTTTTTT
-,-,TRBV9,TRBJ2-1,CASSVGLTRINNEQFF,TGTGCCAGCAGCGTAGGATTGACTCGTATCAACAATGAGCAGTTCTTC
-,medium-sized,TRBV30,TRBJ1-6,CAWSKQGGPLHF,TGTGCCTGGAGTAAGCAGGGAGGGCCCCTCCACTTT
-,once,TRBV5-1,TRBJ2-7,CASSSSGAEQYF,TGCGCCAGCAGCTCCTCAGGGGCCGAGCAGTACTTC
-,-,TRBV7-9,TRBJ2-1,CASSLRDGEQFF,TGTGCCAGCAGCTTACGGGATGGTGAGCAGTTCTTC
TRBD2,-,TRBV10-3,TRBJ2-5,CAISRGLAGEETQYF,TGTGCCATCAGTAGGGGACTAGCGGGCGAAGAGACCCAGTACTTC
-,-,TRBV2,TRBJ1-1,CASSEGRGGETEAFF,TGTGCCAGCAGTGAGGGTCGTGGGGGAGAAACTGAAGCTTTCTTT
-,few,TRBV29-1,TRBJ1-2,CSVERTSGYTF,TGCAGCGTTGAGAGGACGAGTGGCTACACCTTC